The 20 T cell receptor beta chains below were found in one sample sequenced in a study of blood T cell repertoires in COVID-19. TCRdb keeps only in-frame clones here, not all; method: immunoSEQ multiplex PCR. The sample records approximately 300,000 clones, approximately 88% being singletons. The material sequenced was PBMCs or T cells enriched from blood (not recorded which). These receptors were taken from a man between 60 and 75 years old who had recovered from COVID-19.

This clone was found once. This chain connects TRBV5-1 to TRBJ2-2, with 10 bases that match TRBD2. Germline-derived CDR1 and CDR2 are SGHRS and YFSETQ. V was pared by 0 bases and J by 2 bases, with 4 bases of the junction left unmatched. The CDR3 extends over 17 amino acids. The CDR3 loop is CASSLVPSGRNTGELFF. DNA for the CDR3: TGCGCCAGCAGCTTGGTTCCTAGCGGGAGAAACACCGGGGAGCTGTTTTTT.

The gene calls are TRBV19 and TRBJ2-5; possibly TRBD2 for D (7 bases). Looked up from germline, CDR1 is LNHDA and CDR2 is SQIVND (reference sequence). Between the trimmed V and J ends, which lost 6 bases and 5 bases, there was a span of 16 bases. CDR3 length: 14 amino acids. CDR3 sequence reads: CASSQAGRGETQYF. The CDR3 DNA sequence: TGTGCCAGTAGCCAAGCGGGAAGGGGGGAGACCCAGTACTTC.

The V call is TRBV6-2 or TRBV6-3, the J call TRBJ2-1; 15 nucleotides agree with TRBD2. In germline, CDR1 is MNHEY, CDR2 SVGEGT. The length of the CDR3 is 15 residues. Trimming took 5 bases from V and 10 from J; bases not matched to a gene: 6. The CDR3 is CASSPGLAGGREQFF. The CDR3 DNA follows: TGTGCCAGCAGTCCGGGACTAGCGGGAGGAAGGGAGCAGTTCTTC.

DNA of the CDR3: TGTGCCAGCAGTCAACTTCCGCGGGTGTCCACAGATACGCAGTATTTT. Translating gives CASSQLPRVSTDTQYF. The chain combines TRBV6-2 or TRBV6-3 with TRBJ2-3, with a tentative D call TRBD2 (5 bases). The CDR3 covers 16 residues. V lost 5 bases and J lost 2, with 17 bases in between. Per the germline V gene, CDR1 is MNHEY and CDR2 is SVGEGT.

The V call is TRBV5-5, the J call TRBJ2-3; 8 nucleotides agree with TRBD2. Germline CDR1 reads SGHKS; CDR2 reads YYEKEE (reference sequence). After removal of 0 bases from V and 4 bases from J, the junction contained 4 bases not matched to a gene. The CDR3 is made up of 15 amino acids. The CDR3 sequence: CASSLGTGGPDTQYF. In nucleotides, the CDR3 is TGTGCCAGCAGCTTGGGGACGGGAGGGCCAGATACGCAGTATTTT.

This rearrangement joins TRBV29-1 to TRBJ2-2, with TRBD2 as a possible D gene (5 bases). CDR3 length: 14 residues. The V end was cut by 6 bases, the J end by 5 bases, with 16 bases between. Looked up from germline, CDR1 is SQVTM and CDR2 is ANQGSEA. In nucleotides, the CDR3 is TGCAGCGTGACCGGGAACCCAAGTACCGGGGAGCTGTTTTTT. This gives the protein CSVTGNPSTGELFF.

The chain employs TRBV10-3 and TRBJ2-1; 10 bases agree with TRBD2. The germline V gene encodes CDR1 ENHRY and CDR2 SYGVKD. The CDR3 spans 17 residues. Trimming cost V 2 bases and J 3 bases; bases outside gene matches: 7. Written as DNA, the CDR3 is TGTGCCATCAGTGAGACTAGCGGGGTAGGAGGCTACAATGAGCAGTTCTTC. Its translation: CAISETSGVGGYNEQFF.

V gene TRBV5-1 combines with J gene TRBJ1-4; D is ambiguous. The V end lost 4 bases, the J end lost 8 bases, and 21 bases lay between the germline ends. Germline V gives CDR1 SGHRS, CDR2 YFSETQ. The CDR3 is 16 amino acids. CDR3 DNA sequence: TGCGCCAGCAGCCCTACCCCAGAGGGTATTGGAGAAAAACTGTTTTTT. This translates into CASSPTPEGIGEKLFF.

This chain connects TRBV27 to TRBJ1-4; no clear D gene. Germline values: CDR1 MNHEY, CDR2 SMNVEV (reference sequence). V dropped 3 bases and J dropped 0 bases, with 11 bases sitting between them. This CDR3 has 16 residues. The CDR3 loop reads CASSLDPAATNEKLFF. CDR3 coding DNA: TGTGCCAGCAGTTTGGATCCGGCGGCAACTAATGAAAAACTGTTTTTT.

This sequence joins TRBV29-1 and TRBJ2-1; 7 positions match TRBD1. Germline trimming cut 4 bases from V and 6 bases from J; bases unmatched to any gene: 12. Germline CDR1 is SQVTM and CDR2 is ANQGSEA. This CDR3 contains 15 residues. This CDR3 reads CSVVDRQGPLNEQFF. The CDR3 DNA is TGCAGCGTTGTAGACAGACAGGGTCCACTCAATGAGCAGTTCTTC.

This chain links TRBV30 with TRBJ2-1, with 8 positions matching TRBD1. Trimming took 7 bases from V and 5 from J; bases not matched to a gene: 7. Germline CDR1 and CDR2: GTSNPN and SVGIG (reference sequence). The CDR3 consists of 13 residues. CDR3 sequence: CALDRVWDNEQFF. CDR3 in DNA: TGTGCCTTGGACAGGGTTTGGGACAATGAGCAGTTCTTC. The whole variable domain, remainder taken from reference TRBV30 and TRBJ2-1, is SQTIHQWPATLVQPVGSPLSLECTVEGTSNPNLYWYRQAAGRGLQLLFYSVGIGQISSEVPQNLSASRPQDRQFILSSKKLLLSDSGFYLCALDRVWDNEQFFGPGTRLTVL.

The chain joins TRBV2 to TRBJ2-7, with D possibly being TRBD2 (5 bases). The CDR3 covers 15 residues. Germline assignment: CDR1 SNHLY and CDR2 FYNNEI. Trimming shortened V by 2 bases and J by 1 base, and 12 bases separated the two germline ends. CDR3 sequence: CASSEWEIVSYEQYF. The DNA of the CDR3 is TGTGCCAGCAGTGAATGGGAGATAGTTTCCTACGAGCAGTACTTC.

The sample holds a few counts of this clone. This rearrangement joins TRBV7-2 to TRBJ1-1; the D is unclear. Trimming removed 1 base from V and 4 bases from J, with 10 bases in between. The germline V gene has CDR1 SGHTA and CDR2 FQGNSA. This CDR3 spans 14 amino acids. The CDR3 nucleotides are TGTGCCAGCAGCTTAGGAGGGATGCGCACTGAAGCTTTCTTT. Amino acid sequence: CASSLGGMRTEAFF.

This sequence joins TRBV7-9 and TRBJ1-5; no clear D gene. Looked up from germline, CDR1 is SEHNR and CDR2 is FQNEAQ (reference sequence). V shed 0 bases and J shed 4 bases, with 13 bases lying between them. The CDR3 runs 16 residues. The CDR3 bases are TGTGCCAGCAGCTTAGCGTCGGGGTCCGAGAATCAGCCCCAGCATTTT. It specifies CASSLASGSENQPQHF.

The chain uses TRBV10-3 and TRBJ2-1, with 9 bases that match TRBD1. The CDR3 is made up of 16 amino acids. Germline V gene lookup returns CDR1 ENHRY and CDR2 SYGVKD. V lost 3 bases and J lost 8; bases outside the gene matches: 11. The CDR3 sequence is CAISDWRDRGWHEQFF. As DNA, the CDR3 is TGTGCCATCAGTGATTGGCGAGACAGGGGGTGGCATGAGCAGTTCTTC.

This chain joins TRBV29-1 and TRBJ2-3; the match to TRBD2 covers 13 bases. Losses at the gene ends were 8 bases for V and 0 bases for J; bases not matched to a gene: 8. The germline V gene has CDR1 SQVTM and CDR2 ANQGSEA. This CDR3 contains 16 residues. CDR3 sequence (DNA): TGCAGCTTCCGGGGGGGACTAGCGGGAAGCACAGATACGCAGTATTTT. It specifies CSFRGGLAGSTDTQYF.

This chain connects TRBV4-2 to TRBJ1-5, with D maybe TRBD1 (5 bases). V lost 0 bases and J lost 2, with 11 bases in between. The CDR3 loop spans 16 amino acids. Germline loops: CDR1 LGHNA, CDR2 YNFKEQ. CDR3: CASSQDYTRGNQPQHF. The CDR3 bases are TGTGCCAGCAGCCAAGATTACACCAGGGGCAATCAGCCCCAGCATTTT.

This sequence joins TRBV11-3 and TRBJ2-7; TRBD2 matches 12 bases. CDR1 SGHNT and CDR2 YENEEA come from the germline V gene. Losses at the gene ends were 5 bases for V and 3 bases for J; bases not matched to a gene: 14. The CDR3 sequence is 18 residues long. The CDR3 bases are TGTGCCAGCAGCCCCCGGACTAGCGGGATCGCGCCCATCTACGAGCAGTACTTC. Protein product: CASSPRTSGIAPIYEQYF.

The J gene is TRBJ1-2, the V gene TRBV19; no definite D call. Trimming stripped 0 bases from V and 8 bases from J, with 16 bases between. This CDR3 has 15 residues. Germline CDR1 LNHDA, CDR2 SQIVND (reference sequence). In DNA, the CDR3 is TGTGCCAGTAGTATAGAAAACCGCTCCGGCAGGGGCTACACCTTC. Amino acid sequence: CASSIENRSGRGYTF.

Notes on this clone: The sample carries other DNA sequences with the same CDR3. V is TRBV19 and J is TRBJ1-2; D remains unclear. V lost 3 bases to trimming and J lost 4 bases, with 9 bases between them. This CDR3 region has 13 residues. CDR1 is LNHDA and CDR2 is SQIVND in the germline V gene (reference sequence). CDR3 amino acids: CASSIRGSYGYTF. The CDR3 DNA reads TGTGCCAGTAGTATTCGGGGAAGCTATGGCTACACCTTC.